These 15 T cell receptor beta chains came from one sample sequenced in a study of early T cells in non-severe SARS-CoV-2 infection. TCRdb recomputed calls from the 5' RACE reads with MiXCR, one row per CDR3 protein. Seen here are more than 50,000 distinct CDR3 sequences, less than 15% observed once, and the top ten hold over 2%. The sequences come from whole blood, collected at baseline. These receptors originate from an adult who was a healthcare worker with PCR-confirmed SARS-CoV-2 infection or an uninfected control (not recorded which).

The chain couples TRBV24-1 to TRBJ2-3, with D unclear. Germline CDR1 reads KGHDR; CDR2 reads SFDVKD. The CDR3 is 12 amino acids. Trimming took 5 bases from V and 2 from J, leaving 4 bases between them. As DNA, the CDR3 is TGTGCCACCAGTGTCAACACAGATACGCAGTATTTT. Translating it yields CATSVNTDTQYF.

The sample holds a few counts of this clonotype. The chain links TRBV11-2 to TRBJ2-3; TRBD2 matches at 10 bases. Germline assignment: CDR1 SGHAT and CDR2 FQNNGV. The CDR3 extends over 17 amino acids. With V trimmed by 4 bases and J by 0 bases, 7 bases remained unmatched. CDR3 sequence (DNA): TGTGCCAGCAGCTCGCTCGGACTAGCGGAGAGCACAGATACGCAGTATTTT. Its protein is CASSSLGLAESTDTQYF.

This clonotype was counted at least ten times. This chain uses TRBV10-3 with TRBJ2-1; D may be TRBD1 or TRBD2 (6 bases each). The germline V gene has CDR1 ENHRY and CDR2 SYGVKD. With 0 bases removed from V and 3 bases from J, the gap between germline ends came to 12 bases. This CDR3 comprises 16 residues. CDR3 sequence: CAISESGGSLYNEQFF. As DNA, the CDR3 is TGTGCCATCAGTGAGTCAGGGGGGAGTCTCTACAATGAGCAGTTCTTC.

This clonotype was seen at least ten times. The genes are TRBV6-6 and TRBJ1-1; unclear D gene. Germline CDR1 is MNHNY and CDR2 is SVGAGI (reference sequence). This CDR3 is built from 14 residues. V lost 2 bases and J lost 5, with 12 bases in between. CDR3 amino acids: CASSYSSEGTEAFF. The CDR3 coding sequence is TGTGCCAGCAGTTACAGTTCTGAAGGGACTGAAGCTTTCTTT.

The chain employs TRBV5-1 and TRBJ1-2, with D maybe TRBD1 (5 bases). Trimming pared 1 base from V and 3 bases from J, leaving 10 bases between. The germline V gene encodes CDR1 SGHRS and CDR2 YFSETQ. This CDR3 region has 14 residues. CDR3 DNA: TGCGCCAGCAGCTTGTCCCAGGGAGACTATGGCTACACCTTC. It specifies CASSLSQGDYGYTF.

As DNA, the CDR3 is TGTGCCGCCGTCCGGGGCAGGGAAGATGAAAAACTGTTTTTT. Its translation is CAAVRGREDEKLFF. The V and J genes are TRBV10-3 and TRBJ1-4; possibly TRBD1 for D (5 bases). Germline V lookup: CDR1 ENHRY, CDR2 SYGVKD. The CDR3 runs to 14 residues. Trimming shortened V by 11 bases and J by 6 bases, and 19 bases separated the two germline ends.

The chain couples TRBV7-2 to TRBJ2-3; D is undetermined. Trimming stripped 5 bases from V and 7 bases from J, with 16 bases between. The CDR3 has 14 amino acids. Germline V lookup: CDR1 SGHTA, CDR2 FQGNSA. The CDR3 region is CASSTPGPVNTQYF. The CDR3 DNA reads as TGTGCCAGCAGCACTCCGGGCCCGGTAAATACGCAGTATTTT.

This clonotype showed up just a few times. The rearrangement joins TRBV5-1 to TRBJ2-7; the match to TRBD1 covers 9 bases. Trimming at V came to 2 bases and at J to 3 bases, leaving 9 bases not matched to a gene. The CDR3 is 16 residues long. Germline CDR1 reads SGHRS; CDR2 reads YFSETQ. As DNA, the CDR3 is TGCGCCAGCAGCTTCGATTCCGGGACAGGGTTCTACGAGCAGTACTTC. Its protein is CASSFDSGTGFYEQYF.

V usage is TRBV2 and J usage is TRBJ2-7; TRBD1 matches at 9 bases. V gave up 5 bases and J gave up 0 bases; unmatched junction bases: 11. CDR3 length: 17 residues. Germline V gives CDR1 SNHLY, CDR2 FYNNEI. CDR3 amino acids: CASSSPGQGLASYEQYF. CDR3 nucleotides: TGTGCCAGCAGTTCACCGGGACAGGGTCTCGCCTCCTACGAGCAGTACTTC.

This chain links TRBV7-3 with TRBJ2-3; D perhaps matches TRBD1 (5 bases). Trimming stripped 5 bases from V and 6 bases from J, with 18 bases between. The CDR3 sequence is 15 residues long. In germline, CDR1 is SGHTA, CDR2 FQGTGA. DNA for the CDR3: TGTGCCAGCAGCCAAGGCGGCAGGGTCATGGATACGCAGTATTTT. Residues: CASSQGGRVMDTQYF. Using reference TRBV7-3 and TRBJ2-3 for the parts outside the CDR3, the full variable domain is GAGVSQTPSNKVTEKGKYVELRCDPISGHTALYWYRQSLGQGPEFLIYFQGTGAADDSGLPNDRFFAVRPEGSVSTLKIQRTERGDSAVYLCASSQGGRVMDTQYFGPGTRLTVL.

This clonotype was observed a handful of times. The chain uses TRBV29-1 and TRBJ2-5; TRBD2 agrees at 9 bases. J gave up 0 bases and V 5 bases, and 7 bases lay outside the gene matches. Germline CDR1 reads SQVTM; CDR2 reads ANQGSEA. This CDR3 has 15 residues. The CDR3 is CSVLLAGSYQETQYF. CDR3 nucleotide sequence: TGCAGCGTTCTCCTAGCGGGATCGTACCAAGAGACCCAGTACTTC. The variable domain in full, completed from reference TRBV29-1 and TRBJ2-5, reads SAVISQKPSRDICQRGTSLTIQCQVDSQVTMMFWYRQQPGQSLTLIATANQGSEATYESGFVIDKFPISRPNLTFSTLTVSNMSPEDSSIYLCSVLLAGSYQETQYFGPGTRLLVL.

The chain has TRBV29-1 and TRBJ2-3, with D unresolved. The CDR3 totals 11 residues. Trimming pared 2 bases from V and 2 bases from J, leaving 2 bases between. Germline values: CDR1 SQVTM, CDR2 ANQGSEA. CDR3 DNA: TGCAGCGTTGAATACACAGATACGCAGTATTTT. Protein product: CSVEYTDTQYF.

A few counts support this clonotype. The CDR3 bases are TGTGCCAGCAGTTTGCGGACAGGGGGCAACACTGAAGCTTTCTTT. Translation: CASSLRTGGNTEAFF. This chain links TRBV27 with TRBJ1-1; 11 bases fit TRBD1. V shed 3 bases, J shed 2 bases, and the junction held 2 bases outside the gene matches. The length of the CDR3 is 15 residues. Per the germline V gene, CDR1 is MNHEY and CDR2 is SMNVEV (reference sequence).

This chain joins TRBV5-6 and TRBJ1-6; D remains unclear. The germline V gene has CDR1 SGHDT and CDR2 YYEEEE. The CDR3 has 14 amino acids. The V end lost 5 bases, the J end lost 8 bases, and 14 bases lay between the germline ends. Here the CDR3 reads CASSSGNGDSPLHF. In DNA, the CDR3 is TGTGCCAGCAGTTCGGGAAACGGGGATTCACCCCTCCACTTT. The whole variable domain, remainder taken from reference TRBV5-6 and TRBJ1-6, is DAGVTQSPTHLIKTRGQQVTLRCSPKSGHDTVSWYQQALGQGPQFIFQYYEEEERQRGNFPDRFSGHQFPNYSSELNVNALLLGDSALYLCASSSGNGDSPLHFGNGTRLTVT.

This chain connects TRBV7-8 to TRBJ2-4; 8 bases are a match to TRBD2. The CDR3 sequence is 13 residues long. The germline CDR1 and CDR2 sequences are SGHVS and FQNEAQ. The J segment lost 15 bases and the V segment lost 1 base, leaving 8 bases of the junction unmatched. The CDR3 DNA is TGTGCCAGCAGCTTAGGAGAAGCGGGAGTTCCGTACTTC. This encodes CASSLGEAGVPYF.